A single sample gave rise to the 27 T cell receptor beta chains below, sequenced in a study of beta chain features in type 1 diabetes. Study-wide points: Patients with Type 1 diabetes showed moderately but significantly shorter TCRB CDR3s in all four CD4+ subsets.

These TCRs' antigens remain unknown. Investigators reverse transcribed all isolated RNA, so they sequenced expressed TCRB transcripts. Profiled with immunoSEQ multiplex PCR; TCRdb holds only in-frame clones, not every one. The table includes under 850,000 clones, about an eighth detected once. Sequenced material: naive CD4+ T cells from blood. These TCRs come from a man aged 18 to 29 with type 1 diabetes.

This clone was seen more than once but under ten times. The chain joins TRBV10-3 to TRBJ2-5, with 7 bases aligning to TRBD2. Germline V gives CDR1 ENHRY, CDR2 SYGVKD. Losses at the gene ends were 2 bases for V and 5 bases for J; bases not matched to a gene: 2. The CDR3 is made up of 13 amino acids. Here the CDR3 DNA reads TGTGCCATCAGTGAGCTGGGGGGGGAGACCCAGTACTTC. Protein product: CAISELGGETQYF.

This clone was recorded a few times. The rearrangement uses TRBV10-3 and TRBJ1-5; D might be TRBD1 (6 bases). The CDR3 runs to 13 residues. CDR1 and CDR2 (germline): ENHRY, SYGVKD. With 7 bases removed from V and 5 bases from J, the gap between germline ends came to 12 bases. CDR3 sequence: CAITAGAYQPQHF. CDR3 in DNA: TGTGCCATCACCGCGGGGGCCTATCAGCCCCAGCATTTT.

This sequence joins TRBV6-5 and TRBJ1-1, with TRBD1 matching 11 bases. The CDR3 is made up of 15 amino acids. The ends lost 6 bases at V and 5 bases at J; junction bases unmatched: 8. Germline-derived CDR1 and CDR2 are MNHEY and SVGAGI. CDR3: CASRGTGGLGTEAFF. In DNA form, the CDR3 reads TGTGCCAGCAGAGGGACAGGGGGTTTAGGGACTGAAGCTTTCTTT.

This clone turned up a few times. The DNA of the CDR3 is TGTGCCAGCACGGCAGGGGACTACGAGCAGTACTTC. This translates into CASTAGDYEQYF. V gene TRBV28 combines with J gene TRBJ2-7; D may be TRBD1 (6 bases). Trimming pared 7 bases from V and 3 bases from J, leaving 10 bases between. Germline V gene data show CDR1 as MDHEN and CDR2 as SYDVKM. This CDR3 region has 12 residues.

This clone was counted only a few times. The CDR3 DNA reads as TGTGCTAGTGGTTTGGTTTATGGGGAGGGCTATGGCTACACCTTC. Protein product: CASGLVYGEGYGYTF. This rearrangement joins TRBV12-5 to TRBJ1-2; no firm D call. Germline assignment: CDR1 LGHNT and CDR2 FRNRAP. This CDR3 region has 15 residues. Trimming removed 0 bases from V and 4 bases from J, with 12 bases in between. The whole variable domain, remainder taken from reference TRBV12-5 and TRBJ1-2, is DARVTQTPRHKVTEMGQEVTMRCQPILGHNTVFWYRQTMMQGLELLAYFRNRAPLDDSGMPKDRFSAEMPDATLATLKIQPSEPRDSAVYFCASGLVYGEGYGYTFGSGTRLTVV.

Worth noting for this clone: Other DNA variants within this sample encode the same CDR3. V and J are TRBV7-9 and TRBJ1-5; 7 positions match TRBD1. Germline V gene sequence: CDR1 SEHNR, CDR2 FQNEAQ (reference sequence). V lost 5 bases and J lost 7; bases outside the gene matches: 5. The CDR3 runs to 13 residues. In nucleotides, the CDR3 is TGTGCCAGCAGCCCAGGGGGTGACCAGCCCCAGCATTTT. Amino acids: CASSPGGDQPQHF.

V is TRBV7-8 and J is TRBJ2-4; 8 bases map to TRBD2. With 4 bases clipped from V and 9 bases from J, the junction kept 5 bases outside the gene matches. In germline, CDR1 is SGHVS, CDR2 FQNEAQ. CDR3 size: 13 residues. This CDR3 is CASSSSGGRIQYF. As DNA, the CDR3 is TGTGCCAGCAGCTCCTCGGGGGGGCGCATTCAGTACTTC.

This clone has a handful of counts. The chain couples TRBV27 to TRBJ1-1; D is undetermined. The CDR3 contains 13 residues. V lost 5 bases to trimming and J lost 0 bases, with 7 bases between them. Germline loops: CDR1 MNHEY, CDR2 SMNVEV (reference sequence). DNA of the CDR3: TGTGCCAGCAGTCGTGCCCTGAACACTGAAGCTTTCTTT. It is translated as CASSRALNTEAFF.

The rearrangement joins TRBV6-1 to TRBJ1-1, with a tentative D call TRBD1 (6 bases). The CDR3 loop spans 13 amino acids. Per the germline V gene, CDR1 is MNHNS and CDR2 is SASEGT. Trimming stripped 4 bases from V and 5 bases from J, with 11 bases between. The CDR3 sequence: CASSGLGATEAFF. The DNA for the CDR3 is TGTGCCAGCAGTGGGCTGGGGGCGACTGAAGCTTTCTTT.

On this clone itself: This sample also contains other DNA sequences that code for the same CDR3. This chain links TRBV30 with TRBJ2-7; D is unclear. Germline V gives CDR1 GTSNPN, CDR2 SVGIG (reference sequence). This CDR3 contains 11 residues. Trimming cost V 0 bases and J 7 bases, with 7 bases left between them. CDR3 residues: CAWSVLEEQYF. CDR3 DNA: TGTGCCTGGAGTGTACTGGAAGAGCAGTACTTC.

This clone was seen only a few times. The V call is TRBV7-9, the J call TRBJ1-1; 9 nucleotides line up with TRBD1. This CDR3 contains 12 residues. Germline values: CDR1 SEHNR, CDR2 FQNEAQ (reference sequence). V gave up 6 bases and J gave up 6 bases; unmatched junction bases: 2. In DNA form, the CDR3 reads TGTGCCAGCAGTAGACAGGGGGCTGAAGCTTTCTTT. This translates into CASSRQGAEAFF.

This clone has more than one count but fewer than ten. This rearrangement joins TRBV5-4 to TRBJ2-4, with D hard to call. Trimming took 1 base from V and 1 from J, leaving 12 bases between them. The CDR3 runs 16 residues. Germline assignment: CDR1 SGHNT and CDR2 YYREEE (reference sequence). The CDR3 sequence is CASSLNGGVAKNIQYF. The DNA of the CDR3 is TGTGCCAGCAGCTTGAACGGTGGGGTGGCCAAAAACATTCAGTACTTC.

V is TRBV25-1 and J is TRBJ1-2; D is unresolved. With 2 bases removed from V and 12 bases from J, the gap between germline ends came to 13 bases. Per the germline V gene, CDR1 is MGHDK and CDR2 is SYGVNS. The CDR3 is 12 amino acids. Here the CDR3 reads CASSERGVGNTF. Written as DNA, the CDR3 is TGTGCCAGCAGTGAAAGAGGAGTAGGAAACACCTTC.

This clone turned up a few times. The chain links TRBV7-9 to TRBJ1-5; D gene uncertain. The CDR3 is made up of 12 amino acids. Trimming removed 4 bases at V and 6 bases at J, with 7 bases between. The V gene's germline CDR1 is SEHNR and CDR2 FQNEAQ (reference sequence). The CDR3 loop reads CASSSDFQPQHF. In DNA, the CDR3 is TGTGCCAGCAGCTCCGATTTTCAGCCCCAGCATTTT.

This clone was detected many times. J is TRBJ2-3 and V is TRBV7-2; D unresolved. The CDR3 has 11 amino acids. V gave up 3 bases and J gave up 2 bases, with 0 bases separating them. Looked up from germline, CDR1 is SGHTA and CDR2 is FQGNSA. The CDR3: CASSFTDTQYF. The CDR3 coding sequence is TGTGCCAGCAGCTTCACAGATACGCAGTATTTT.

This clone was counted only a few times. The V gene is TRBV7-9, the J gene TRBJ2-7, with 9 bases that match TRBD2. Germline V gene data show CDR1 as SEHNR and CDR2 as FQNEAQ (reference sequence). This CDR3 spans 13 amino acids. Unmatched junction bases numbered 3, after V lost 6 bases and J lost 3 bases. The CDR3 protein is CASSSSGVYEQYF. The CDR3, as DNA: TGTGCCAGCAGTTCTAGCGGGGTCTACGAGCAGTACTTC.

The table lists this clone with a few counts. The chain couples TRBV18 to TRBJ2-1; D is unclear. Germline loops: CDR1 KGHSH, CDR2 LQKENI. Between the trimmed V and J ends, which lost 4 bases and 0 bases, there was a span of 10 bases. The CDR3 is 15 residues long. The CDR3 sequence: CASSHGQSSYNEQFF. In DNA form, the CDR3 reads TGTGCCAGCTCACACGGCCAGAGCTCCTACAATGAGCAGTTCTTC.

The table lists this clone with a few counts. The chain is built from TRBV29-1 and TRBJ1-2, with 8 bases matching TRBD1. Looked up from germline, CDR1 is SQVTM and CDR2 is ANQGSEA. The CDR3 has 14 residues. V lost 5 bases and J lost 3; bases outside the gene matches: 8. DNA for the CDR3: TGCAGCGTTCCTCCGGGACAGGCCCACTATGGCTACACCTTC. Protein: CSVPPGQAHYGYTF. The full variable domain, completed using reference TRBV29-1 and TRBJ1-2, is SAVISQKPSRDICQRGTSLTIQCQVDSQVTMMFWYRQQPGQSLTLIATANQGSEATYESGFVIDKFPISRPNLTFSTLTVSNMSPEDSSIYLCSVPPGQAHYGYTFGSGTRLTVV.

This clone was found a few times. The chain is built from TRBV29-1 and TRBJ2-1, with 10 nucleotides matching TRBD2. J lost 3 bases, V lost 7 bases, and 12 bases had no gene match. CDR1 is SQVTM and CDR2 is ANQGSEA in the germline V gene. The CDR3 extends over 16 amino acids. The CDR3, as DNA: TGCAGCGCCACCGAGGGGGCTAGCGGGAGCTACAATGAGCAGTTCTTC. Translated: CSATEGASGSYNEQFF.

This chain links TRBV30 with TRBJ1-5; D possibly corresponds to TRBD1 (6 bases). The germline V gene encodes CDR1 GTSNPN and CDR2 SVGIG (reference sequence). The CDR3 runs to 12 residues. Trimming removed 8 bases from V and 2 bases from J, with 10 bases in between. The CDR3 loop reads CAGGRGNQPQHF. DNA of the CDR3: TGTGCCGGGGGCAGGGGCAATCAGCCCCAGCATTTT.

The rearrangement joins TRBV29-1 to TRBJ1-6, with a tentative D call TRBD1 (6 bases). The CDR3 consists of 12 residues. Germline values: CDR1 SQVTM, CDR2 ANQGSEA. The V gene lost 8 bases and the J gene lost 8 bases, with 13 bases spanning the gap. The CDR3 DNA reads TGCAGCCCGGGACGGGGGCATTCACCCCTCCACTTT. It codes for CSPGRGHSPLHF.

J is TRBJ2-5 and V is TRBV18; tentatively, D is TRBD2 (6 bases). The CDR3 consists of 15 residues. Germline V gene data show CDR1 as KGHSH and CDR2 as LQKENI. V lost 5 bases to trimming and J lost 2 bases, with 15 bases between them. The CDR3 loop is CASSSSTGVQETQYF. The DNA of the CDR3 is TGTGCCAGCTCATCCTCGACGGGGGTTCAAGAGACCCAGTACTTC.

The chain is built from TRBV5-1 and TRBJ1-2; TRBD1 matches at 7 bases. With 3 bases clipped from V and 3 bases from J, the junction kept 2 bases outside the gene matches. The germline CDR1 and CDR2 sequences are SGHRS and YFSETQ. CDR3 size: 13 residues. In DNA form, the CDR3 reads TGCGCCAGCAGCTCCCAGGGGGACTATGGCTACACCTTC. Protein product: CASSSQGDYGYTF.

The chain employs TRBV29-1 and TRBJ2-2; TRBD2 is a possible D gene (5 bases). The CDR3 is 14 residues long. V dropped 7 bases and J dropped 3 bases, with 15 bases sitting between them. CDR1 and CDR2 from the germline V gene are SQVTM and ANQGSEA. As DNA, the CDR3 is TGCAGCGCCGCCGAGGGTAGAGACACCGGGGAGCTGTTTTTT. Amino acids: CSAAEGRDTGELFF.

In this sample, this clone turned up a few times. V is TRBV9 and J is TRBJ2-3; tentatively, D is TRBD2 (6 bases). There are 16 residues in the CDR3. CDR1 is SGDLS and CDR2 is YYNGEE in the germline V gene. Trimming removed 0 bases from V and 1 base from J, with 12 bases in between. The CDR3 DNA follows: TGTGCCAGCAGCGTAGCAGGAGGGGTTCGCACAGATACGCAGTATTTT. Protein: CASSVAGGVRTDTQYF. Supplemented by reference TRBV9 and TRBJ2-3, the full variable domain reads DSGVTQTPKHLITATGQRVTLRCSPRSGDLSVYWYQQSLDQGLQFLIQYYNGEERAKGNILERFSAQQFPDLHSELNLSSLELGDSALYFCASSVAGGVRTDTQYFGPGTRLTVL.

The rearrangement links TRBV30 to TRBJ2-7; perhaps TRBD1 as D (5 bases). V dropped 0 bases and J dropped 3 bases, with 12 bases sitting between them. The CDR3 runs to 14 residues. The germline V gene has CDR1 GTSNPN and CDR2 SVGIG (reference sequence). CDR3 amino acids: CAWSVGQGNYEQYF. CDR3 DNA: TGTGCCTGGAGTGTAGGGCAGGGTAACTACGAGCAGTACTTC.

In its sample, this clone was seen a few times. This chain's CDR3 is CASSYARGVDTQYF. The CDR3 DNA is TGTGCCAGCAGTTACGCCAGGGGGGTAGATACGCAGTATTTT. The chain employs TRBV6-5 and TRBJ2-3, with a possible D match to TRBD1 (7 bases). The germline gives CDR1 MNHEY, CDR2 SVGAGI. V lost 2 bases and J lost 5, with 11 bases in between. The CDR3 consists of 14 residues.